What follows are 28 T cell receptor beta chains derived from one specimen sequenced in a study of shared clonotypes between healthy human individuals. The assay was immunoSEQ multiplex PCR, and TCRdb's table has in-frame clones only and misses some. This table has over 2 million clones, around 93% appearing once. The sequencing input was naive CD4+ T cells from PBMCs. Stated subset: CD45RA+ positively selected. The receptors derive from a man younger than 30 in good health. Some clones in this sample may be carry-over from other donors' samples.

The chain joins TRBV20-1 to TRBJ1-5; unclear D gene. The CDR3 consists of 10 residues. V was cut by 3 bases and J by 9 bases, with 6 bases left in between. CDR1 is DFQATT and CDR2 is SNEGSKA in the germline V gene (reference sequence). The CDR3 loop reads CSASAPPQHF. The CDR3 DNA sequence: TGCAGTGCTAGTGCCCCGCCCCAGCATTTT.

V gene TRBV28 combines with J gene TRBJ1-2; 8 positions agree with TRBD1. V dropped 4 bases and J dropped 7; count of bases not matched to a gene: 2. The CDR3 totals 12 residues. The germline gives CDR1 MDHEN, CDR2 SYDVKM. Here the CDR3 DNA reads TGTGCCAGCAGTTCAGACAGGGGTGGCTACACCTTC. Translated: CASSSDRGGYTF.

The V and J genes are TRBV27 and TRBJ1-1; D call uncertain. The V end was cut by 1 base, the J end by 1 base, with 7 bases between. Germline CDR1 reads MNHEY; CDR2 reads SMNVEV (reference sequence). The CDR3 sequence is 14 residues long. The CDR3 DNA reads TGTGCCAGCAGTTTATTGACGGAGAACACTGAAGCTTTCTTT. Its protein product is CASSLLTENTEAFF.

CDR3: CASSYDRLDIQYF. For the CDR3, the DNA is TGCGCCAGCAGCTACGACCGCTTGGACATTCAGTACTTC. J is TRBJ2-4 and V is TRBV5-1; D unclear. Per germline, CDR1 SGHRS and CDR2 YFSETQ. V was shortened by 3 bases and J by 8 bases, with 12 bases between the two germline ends. The CDR3 is 13 residues long.

The chain recombines TRBV7-8 with TRBJ2-7; D uncertain. The CDR3 extends over 15 amino acids. Per germline, CDR1 SGHVS and CDR2 FQNEAQ. The V end was cut by 5 bases, the J end by 0 bases, with 14 bases between. The CDR3 bases are TGTGCCAGCAGCCGAGGAGACCCAGGCTCCTACGAGCAGTACTTC. Protein sequence: CASSRGDPGSYEQYF.

The chain couples TRBV10-1 to TRBJ2-7; D tentatively fits TRBD1 or TRBD2 (5 bases each). Germline V gene sequence: CDR1 WNHNN, CDR2 SYGVQD (reference sequence). This CDR3 contains 15 residues. V was pared by 6 bases and J by 0 bases, with 15 bases between. CDR3 coding DNA: TGCGCCAGCAGCGACGAGGGACGAAGCTCCTACGAGCAGTACTTC. Its translation: CASSDEGRSSYEQYF.

Worth noting for this clone: Other DNA sequences from this sample encode an identical CDR3 as well. The V and J genes are TRBV7-2 and TRBJ2-7; 13 nucleotides line up with TRBD2. The CDR3 runs to 15 residues. V shed 2 bases and J 4 bases; nucleotides not matched to a gene: 2. In germline, CDR1 is SGHTA, CDR2 FQGNSA. The CDR3 bases are TGTGCCAGCAGCTTACGGACTAGCGGGAGTTACGAGCAGTACTTC. This encodes CASSLRTSGSYEQYF. Supplemented by reference TRBV7-2 and TRBJ2-7, the full variable domain reads GAGVSQSPSNKVTEKGKDVELRCDPISGHTALYWYRQSLGQGLEFLIYFQGNSAPDKSGLPSDRFSAERTGGSVSTLTIQRTQQEDSAVYLCASSLRTSGSYEQYFGPGTRLTVT.

This clone was seen only once. V usage is TRBV5-1 and J usage is TRBJ2-7; 7 nucleotides match TRBD1. Germline values: CDR1 SGHRS, CDR2 YFSETQ. With V trimmed by 1 base and J by 6 bases, 7 bases remained unmatched. The length of the CDR3 is 14 residues. DNA for the CDR3: TGCGCCAGCAGCTTGAGGGTACAGGGGACCGAGCAGTACTTC. It specifies CASSLRVQGTEQYF.

The genes are TRBV4-2 and TRBJ2-5; D unresolved. Per germline, CDR1 LGHNA and CDR2 YNFKEQ. With 3 bases removed from V and 11 bases from J, the gap between germline ends came to 25 bases. The CDR3 contains 16 residues. CDR3 bases: TGTGCCAGCAGCCAGGCTAATGGCCCAAGGTCTCGAGAGCAGTACTTC. This codes for CASSQANGPRSREQYF.

The CDR3 loop is CASSRDGGSYGYTF. CDR3 nucleotide sequence: TGTGCCAGCAGTCGTGATGGAGGGTCGTATGGCTACACCTTC. The rearrangement uses TRBV5-4 and TRBJ1-2; D unclear. The CDR3 has 14 residues. Germline V CDR1 and CDR2: SGHNT, YYREEE (reference sequence). V lost 5 bases, J lost 5 bases, and 16 bases lay in between.

The genes are TRBV5-4 and TRBJ2-1, with TRBD2 matching 7 bases. Trimming at V came to 5 bases and at J to 4 bases, leaving 9 bases not matched to a gene. CDR1 and CDR2 (germline): SGHNT, YYREEE (reference sequence). CDR3 length: 15 amino acids. In DNA form, the CDR3 reads TGTGCCAGCAGGCCCGAGGGAGGGGCATACAATGAGCAGTTCTTC. Translated, it gives CASRPEGGAYNEQFF. The full variable domain, completed using reference TRBV5-4 and TRBJ2-1, is ETGVTQSPTHLIKTRGQQVTLRCSSQSGHNTVSWYQQALGQGPQFIFQYYREEENGRGNFPPRFSGLQFPNYSSELNVNALELDDSALYLCASRPEGGAYNEQFFGPGTRLTVL.

This clone is a singleton in its sample. The chain links TRBV7-6 to TRBJ2-1; 8 nucleotides agree with TRBD2. Looked up from germline, CDR1 is SGHVS and CDR2 is FNYEAQ. CDR3 length: 16 residues. With V trimmed by 1 base and J by 1 base, 3 bases remained unmatched. The CDR3 sequence: CASSLGVAGSYNEQFF. The CDR3, as DNA: TGTGCCAGCAGCTTAGGGGTAGCGGGGTCCTACAATGAGCAGTTCTTC. Full variable domain (outside the CDR3, taken from reference TRBV7-6 and TRBJ2-1): GAGVSQSPRYKVTKRGQDVALRCDPISGHVSLYWYRQALGQGPEFLTYFNYEAQQDKSGLPNDRFSAERPEGSISTLTIQRTEQRDSAMYRCASSLGVAGSYNEQFFGPGTRLTVL.

This sequence joins TRBV5-1 and TRBJ2-7; TRBD1 matches 10 bases. V lost 4 bases, J lost 7 bases, and 8 bases stayed unmatched. Per germline, CDR1 SGHRS and CDR2 YFSETQ. This CDR3 spans 14 amino acids. CDR3 nucleotides: TGCGCCAGCAGCGATAGACAGGGGGCGGGTGAGCAGTACTTC. This codes for CASSDRQGAGEQYF.

This clone was recorded once. The V gene is TRBV2, the J gene TRBJ2-5, with D unclear. The CDR3 has 11 amino acids. Trimming stripped 5 bases from V and 4 bases from J, with 5 bases between. Germline CDR1 is SNHLY and CDR2 is FYNNEI. CDR3 loop: CASSIGETQYF. CDR3 sequence (DNA): TGTGCCAGCAGTATCGGAGAGACCCAGTACTTC.

This clone is a singleton in its sample. The same CDR3 is also encoded by other DNA sequences in this sample. The chain links TRBV7-9 to TRBJ2-7; D could derive from TRBD1 or TRBD2 (5 bases each). Per the germline V gene, CDR1 is SEHNR and CDR2 is FQNEAQ (reference sequence). CDR3 length: 15 amino acids. Deletions cut 3 bases from V and 2 bases from J, with 14 bases between. The CDR3 region is CASSFPGTGAYEQYF. DNA for the CDR3: TGTGCCAGCAGCTTTCCCGGGACCGGAGCCTACGAGCAGTACTTC.

The rearrangement links TRBV11-2 to TRBJ2-7; unclear D gene. Germline lookup yields CDR1 SGHAT and CDR2 FQNNGV. V was clipped by 2 bases and J by 7 bases, with 9 bases between them. The CDR3 is 12 amino acids. CDR3 amino acids: CASSLFSGEQYF. The CDR3 DNA reads as TGTGCCAGCAGCTTATTCTCTGGGGAGCAGTACTTC.

This chain links TRBV5-6 with TRBJ2-3; D perhaps matches TRBD2 (6 bases). Germline assignment: CDR1 SGHDT and CDR2 YYEEEE. V lost 6 bases and J lost 5, with 19 bases in between. The CDR3 runs to 15 residues. Here the CDR3 reads CASTYPRGGVDTQYF. The CDR3 nucleotides read TGTGCCAGCACCTACCCCCGGGGAGGCGTAGATACGCAGTATTTT.

Remarks on this clone: The identical CDR3 is also encoded by other nucleotide sequences in the sample. The V gene is TRBV9, the J gene TRBJ2-7; D not resolved. CDR3 length: 14 residues. Trimming cost V 0 bases and J 1 base, with 8 bases left between them. Looked up from germline, CDR1 is SGDLS and CDR2 is YYNGEE. The CDR3 DNA reads TGTGCCAGCAGCGTAGCTCCCCGATCCTACGAGCAGTACTTC. This codes for CASSVAPRSYEQYF.

This clone came up once. J is TRBJ2-3 and V is TRBV9; D is undetermined. The V and J ends lost 0 bases and 8 bases respectively, with 16 bases between them. The germline V gene has CDR1 SGDLS and CDR2 YYNGEE. The CDR3 is 15 amino acids. The chain's CDR3 is CASSVATLALGTQYF. In nucleotides, the CDR3 is TGTGCCAGCAGCGTAGCTACTCTCGCTTTGGGTACGCAGTATTTT. The full variable domain, in which reference TRBV9 and TRBJ2-3 provide the parts outside the CDR3, is DSGVTQTPKHLITATGQRVTLRCSPRSGDLSVYWYQQSLDQGLQFLIQYYNGEERAKGNILERFSAQQFPDLHSELNLSSLELGDSALYFCASSVATLALGTQYFGPGTRLTVL.

This chain joins TRBV15 and TRBJ2-6; no definite D call. The CDR3 length is 17 residues. The germline CDR1 and CDR2 sequences are LNHNV and YYDKDF (reference sequence). V lost 2 bases, J lost 1 base, and 12 bases lay in between. The CDR3 DNA is TGTGCCACCAGCAGAAATTTTGGACCATCTGGGGCCAACGTCCTGACTTTC. Protein: CATSRNFGPSGANVLTF.

For the CDR3, the DNA is TGTGCCAGCAGTTCGGGACTAGCGGACGTAAAAGAGACCCAGTACTTC. Its protein is CASSSGLADVKETQYF. The chain carries TRBV28 and TRBJ2-5; 11 positions agree with TRBD2. Germline lookup yields CDR1 MDHEN and CDR2 SYDVKM. Trimming removed 4 bases from V and 3 bases from J; junction bases left unmatched: 7. The CDR3 loop spans 16 amino acids. The full variable domain, completed using reference TRBV28 and TRBJ2-5, is DVKVTQSSRYLVKRTGEKVFLECVQDMDHENMFWYRQDPGLGLRLIYFSYDVKMKEKGDIPEGYSVSREKKERFSLILESASTNQTSMYLCASSSGLADVKETQYFGPGTRLLVL.

The chain joins TRBV5-1 to TRBJ2-4, with D perhaps TRBD2 (6 bases). This CDR3 is built from 14 residues. The V end lost 0 bases, the J end lost 6 bases, and 10 bases lay between the germline ends. CDR1 is SGHRS, CDR2 YFSETQ, per germline. The CDR3 here is CASSLGDSLNIQYF. CDR3 DNA: TGCGCCAGCAGCTTGGGGGACTCGTTAAACATTCAGTACTTC.

The chain recombines TRBV28 with TRBJ2-1; 12 nucleotides match TRBD2. The CDR3 sequence is 19 residues long. Looked up from germline, CDR1 is MDHEN and CDR2 is SYDVKM. V was clipped by 1 base and J by 6 bases; unmatched bases: 13. The CDR3 spells CASSLYPSRPSGRGNEQFF. The CDR3 nucleotides are TGTGCCAGCAGTTTATACCCCTCCCGGCCTAGCGGGAGGGGCAATGAGCAGTTCTTC.

This chain connects TRBV28 to TRBJ2-2, with 11 bases aligning to TRBD1. J lost 5 bases, V lost 6 bases, and 8 bases had no gene match. CDR1 is MDHEN, CDR2 SYDVKM, per germline. This CDR3 region has 16 residues. This CDR3 is CASRDRGQGGTGELFF. The CDR3 DNA sequence: TGTGCCAGCAGGGACCGGGGACAGGGGGGAACCGGGGAGCTGTTTTTT. The variable domain in full, with the rest retrieved from reference TRBV28 and TRBJ2-2, is DVKVTQSSRYLVKRTGEKVFLECVQDMDHENMFWYRQDPGLGLRLIYFSYDVKMKEKGDIPEGYSVSREKKERFSLILESASTNQTSMYLCASRDRGQGGTGELFFGEGSRLTVL.

This chain links TRBV7-2 with TRBJ1-5; 10 bases line up with TRBD1. Germline V CDR1 and CDR2: SGHTA, FQGNSA. The CDR3 consists of 18 residues. The V and J ends lost 5 bases and 3 bases, in that order; junction bases with no gene match: 13. The chain's CDR3 is CASSRGYAGQGNNQPQHF. The CDR3 DNA follows: TGTGCCAGCAGCCGAGGCTATGCGGGACAGGGGAACAATCAGCCCCAGCATTTT.

Concerning this clone: Other DNA sequences in the sample encode the same CDR3. This chain joins TRBV5-1 and TRBJ1-4, with D possibly being TRBD1 (5 bases). V was cut by 5 bases and J by 5 bases, with 13 bases left in between. CDR1 is SGHRS, CDR2 YFSETQ, per germline. The CDR3 sequence is 14 residues long. The CDR3 DNA reads as TGCGCCAGCAGTTTTCAGGGCCTGAATGAAAAACTGTTTTTT. Encoded protein: CASSFQGLNEKLFF. The variable domain in full, completed from reference TRBV5-1 and TRBJ1-4, reads KAGVTQTPRYLIKTRGQQVTLSCSPISGHRSVSWYQQTPGQGLQFLFEYFSETQRNKGNFPGRFSGRQFSNSRSEMNVSTLELGDSALYLCASSFQGLNEKLFFGSGTQLSVL.

As DNA, the CDR3 is TGTGCCAGCAGTCAATCTAGCGGGAGGGCGGTCGAGCAGTACTTC. The encoded protein is CASSQSSGRAVEQYF. The chain links TRBV6-5 to TRBJ2-7, with TRBD2 matching 12 bases. With V trimmed by 5 bases and J by 6 bases, 8 bases remained unmatched. The germline CDR1 and CDR2 sequences are MNHEY and SVGAGI. The CDR3 is 15 amino acids.

The rearrangement joins TRBV27 to TRBJ2-7; 7 bases line up with TRBD2. Trimming cost V 6 bases and J 0 bases; bases outside gene matches: 8. The CDR3 totals 15 residues. CDR1 MNHEY and CDR2 SMNVEV come from the germline V gene (reference sequence). CDR3 loop: CASRHSSGSSYEQYF. CDR3 bases: TGTGCCAGCAGGCACTCTAGCGGTAGCTCCTACGAGCAGTACTTC.